This TCR beta chain originates from a study of identical twins. General study results and limits: Clonotypes of the beta chain that were abundant in cord blood carried fewer insertions (memory repertoires showed none).

At least ten counts were recorded for this clonotype. Its antigen is as yet unknown. Using its own MiXCR run on the 5' RACE reads, TCRdb lists one record per CDR3 protein. The sample lists about 690,000 distinct CDR3 sequences; 6.1% were seen once. The V end lost 2 bases, the J end lost 3 bases, and 10 bases lay between the germline ends. This CDR3 contains 13 residues. Germline V gene sequence: CDR1 DFQATT, CDR2 SNEGSKA (reference sequence). The origin of this receptor is a man between 18 and 35 years old in good health. The chain employs TRBV20-1 and TRBJ1-1; D is undetermined. The sequencing input was naive T cells sorted from blood. The CDR3 loop reads CSARKMGYTEAFF. The CDR3 nucleotides read TGCAGTGCTAGAAAGATGGGCTACACTGAAGCTTTCTTT.